This T cell receptor beta chain was profiled in a study of molecular identifiers for immune sequencing clone quantification. Findings and limits, study-wide: Jurkat TCR RNA spiked in from one cell reportedly remained identifiable amid about a million naive cells. Over 97% of effector molecules, but under 1% in naive cells, were held by clones with more than 20 RNA copies.

Remarks on this clonotype: Its antigen is unidentified.

CDR3 length: 13 amino acids. The ends were cut back, 4 bases at V and 6 bases at J, with 13 bases in the middle. Germline values: CDR1 MGHRA, CDR2 YSYEKL. Previously described methods and listed TCR primers produced bulk TCR libraries. TCRdb called the PCR reads again in MiXCR, with one record for every CDR3 protein. This sample carries about 36,000 distinct CDR3 sequences, approximately 19% of them seen once, and the ten largest clones take more than 0.95%. Material: naive CD8+ T cells from blood, with Jurkat cell RNA spiked in. Sample subset: FACS-sorted CD8+CD4-CCR7+CD45RA+ naive T cells. The sequence derives from a human donor in good health. Some libraries in this study had Jurkat cell RNA spiked in. The chain joins TRBV4-1 to TRBJ2-7; the D gene is possibly TRBD1 (5 bases). The CDR3 protein is CASSLTTAFEQYF. CDR3 DNA sequence: TGCGCCAGCAGCCTGACGACAGCGTTCGAGCAGTACTTC.